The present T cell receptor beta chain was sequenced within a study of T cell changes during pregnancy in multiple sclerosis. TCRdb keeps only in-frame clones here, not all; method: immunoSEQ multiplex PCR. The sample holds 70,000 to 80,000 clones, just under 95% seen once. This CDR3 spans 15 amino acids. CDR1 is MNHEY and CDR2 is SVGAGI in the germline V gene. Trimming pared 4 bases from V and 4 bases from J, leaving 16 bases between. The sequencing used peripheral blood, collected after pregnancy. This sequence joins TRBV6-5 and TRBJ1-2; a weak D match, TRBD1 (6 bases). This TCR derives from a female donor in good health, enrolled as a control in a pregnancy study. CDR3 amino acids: CASSLSTGSLYGYTF. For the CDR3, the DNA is TGTGCCAGCAGTTTATCGACAGGAAGCCTCTATGGCTACACCTTC.